Included here is one T cell receptor beta chain sequence, with context. Its antigen has not been determined. No much larger clonotype is one base removed from it; base qualities were not supplied. The CDR3 regions of human TCRbeta chains were analyzed by immunosequencing. The study's processing was this. TCRs in the repertoires were compared against a reference library of SARS-CoV-2-specific TCRs that had been generated with the MIRA antigen-specificity platform. Breadth meant the fraction of unique TCRs that were SARS-CoV-2-associated, whereas depth meant the fraction of total T cells that were SARS-CoV-2-associated. Using the MIRA data, each spike-specific TCR was assigned both to the spike region to which the TCR was reactive and to a CD4 or CD8 class. Log10-transformed breadth and depth values were compared by one-way ANOVA with Sidak's multiple comparisons tests. TCRdb retrieved this table from immuneACCESS and kept in-frame rearrangements only. Not all clones are present; in checked studies, unresolved V genes account for under half, and no reason is known for the remainder. From that table come the V and J calls and clone size; the DNA was used to work out D and trimming. The sample contains 150,000 or so clones, 91% of them found a single time. The ten most abundant clones make up around 2% of the sample.

This record comes from a study of T cell responses to AZD1222 COVID-19 vaccine (dated by TCRdb to the early 2020s). In the study overall: AZD1222 recipients with second doses at about 4 weeks or about 12 weeks were pooled, because spike-specific TCR depth and breadth did not differ between schedules. A total of 230 to 250 trial participants underwent TCR sequencing, of whom about 200 received two doses of AZD1222 and some 26 received two doses of the MenACWY control vaccine. Trial participants were enrolled into age subgroups of 18-55, 56-69 and 70-plus years, which contained around 150, 29 and 61 TCR-sequenced participants, respectively. General findings and caveats noted by the study authors: Conclusions about previously exposed vaccinees were limited because only five to seven AZD1222 recipients were SARS-CoV-2 seropositive at baseline. A significant rise in spike-specific TCR breadth and depth was observed after two AZD1222 doses relative to day 0 and relative to MenACWY recipients. The 56-69-year group was small, and its depth increase did not reach significance, likely because of low power. Because no day 14 peak-response samples were available, repertoires were characterized only after the peak T cell response. Vaccine-associated CD4 TCRs spanned the whole spike protein, with dominant responses in regions 160-218 and 743-854. Participants were mostly white British and included more females than males, and it was suggested by the authors that clonal diversity may have been underestimated. Reportedly, close to half of the unique spike-specific TCRs recognized epitopes lying outside the regions that are mutated in the B.1.351 and B.1.1.7 variants.

The meaning of the sample's time point label: baseline before first vaccination. Vaccinee samples were obtained from the UK trials COV001 and COV002, which included a single-blind randomized controlled phase 2/3 trial of AZD1222 (ChAdOx1 nCoV-19) in healthy adults. For TCRbeta chain sequencing, PBMC samples were collected from trial participants at day 0 and at day 28 after the second dose. This TCR derives from an adult in good health. The input for sequencing was peripheral blood, taken on day 0 of AZD1222 vaccination.

The CDR3 amino acid sequence is: CASSPSGQGQPQHF. The sequence in DNA is TGTGCCAGCAGCCCCTCGGGGCAGGGTCAGCCCCAGCATTTT. The V and J genes are TRBV7-2 and TRBJ1-5; the D region possibly corresponds to TRBD1 (5 bases align). For CDR1 and CDR2, the germline V gene lists SGHTA and FQGNSA. V is pared back by 5 bases and J by 6 bases, with 14 bases lying between the germline termini. The CDR3 measures 14 amino acids from cysteine to phenylalanine. CDR3 DNA is the only sequence kept; it has 42 bases, read in frame from the first base.